This T cell receptor (beta chain) was found in a study of blood T cell repertoires in COVID-19. The overall study: Some COVID-19 samples were acute and others convalescent; all came from the United States, Italy and Spain. Sample material is recorded as cDNA or gDNA derived from T cells, B-cell-depleted T cells, or PBMCs.

Study processing details: Using reference gene primer amplification, nucleated cell counts were estimated. Profiled with immunoSEQ multiplex PCR; TCRdb holds only in-frame clones, not every one. Clone size and the V and J calls come from that table; the DNA yielded D and trimming. The sample shows 250,000 to 300,000 clones, 91% of them seen only once. Germline CDR1 is SQVTM and CDR2 is ANQGSEA. The CDR3 contains 13 residues. Trimming shortened V by 5 bases and J by 4 bases, and 14 bases separated the two germline ends. This clone was observed a handful of times. The sequenced sample consisted of peripheral blood. The V and J genes are TRBV29-1 and TRBJ1-1; D gene ambiguous. The receptor was isolated from a woman in her twenties or thirties with COVID-19, enrolled during active disease. CDR3 bases: TGCAGCGTTCTAAGCGCTCGGGGCACTGAAGCTTTCTTT. This sequence encodes CSVLSARGTEAFF. Supplemented by reference TRBV29-1 and TRBJ1-1, the full variable domain reads SAVISQKPSRDICQRGTSLTIQCQVDSQVTMMFWYRQQPGQSLTLIATANQGSEATYESGFVIDKFPISRPNLTFSTLTVSNMSPEDSSIYLCSVLSARGTEAFFGQGTRLTVV.